The 24 T cell receptor beta chains in this list originate from one sample, sequenced in a study of OX40 agonist ivuxolimab in advanced cancers. Libraries were prepared by immunoSEQ multiplex PCR; TCRdb keeps only in-frame clonotypes and omits some of them. The repertoire holds approximately 44,000 clones, under 90% seen once, with 8.5% to 12% in the top ten. The starting material was CD4+ or CD8+ T cells sorted from blood, obtained in a trial of the OX40 agonist ivuxolimab. All receptors come from an adult with an advanced solid tumor such as melanoma, head and neck, liver or kidney cancer.

The chain carries TRBV7-3 and TRBJ2-5; D assignment may be TRBD1 or TRBD2 (5 bases each). Trimming removed 4 bases at V and 5 bases at J, with 17 bases between. Germline values: CDR1 SGHTA, CDR2 FQGTGA. The CDR3 is 15 residues long. The CDR3 nucleotides are TGTGCCAGCAGCTCTTCGGGGCTTAGCCGGGAGACCCAGTACTTC. It translates to CASSSSGLSRETQYF. Using reference TRBV7-3 and TRBJ2-5 for the parts outside the CDR3, the full variable domain is GAGVSQTPSNKVTEKGKYVELRCDPISGHTALYWYRQSLGQGPEFLIYFQGTGAADDSGLPNDRFFAVRPEGSVSTLKIQRTERGDSAVYLCASSSSGLSRETQYFGPGTRLLVL.

In this sample, this clone turned up a few times. The chain recombines TRBV7-2 with TRBJ1-4; D remains unclear. Trimming took 5 bases from V and 0 from J, leaving 13 bases between them. This CDR3 contains 16 residues. Germline V gene sequence: CDR1 SGHTA, CDR2 FQGNSA. The CDR3 sequence is CASSPGVVATNEKLFF. CDR3 nucleotide sequence: TGTGCCAGCAGCCCCGGGGTTGTTGCAACTAATGAAAAACTGTTTTTT.

The chain links TRBV27 to TRBJ1-1; 7 bases are a match to TRBD1. The J segment lost 0 bases and the V segment lost 3 bases, leaving 1 base of the junction unmatched. The CDR3 runs 14 residues. Per the germline V gene, CDR1 is MNHEY and CDR2 is SMNVEV (reference sequence). This CDR3 reads CASSFGQVNTEAFF. The CDR3 DNA reads as TGTGCCAGCAGTTTCGGACAGGTGAACACTGAAGCTTTCTTT.

The V call is TRBV28, the J call TRBJ1-1, with no clear D. V shed 3 bases and J shed 1 base, with 6 bases lying between them. Germline V gene sequence: CDR1 MDHEN, CDR2 SYDVKM. The CDR3 runs to 13 residues. The CDR3 is CASSLDPNTEAFF. The CDR3 DNA reads TGTGCCAGCAGTTTGGACCCGAACACTGAAGCTTTCTTT.

The V gene is TRBV7-2, the J gene TRBJ2-1; weak D call: TRBD1 (5 bases). The CDR3 has 14 residues. Trimming shortened V by 5 bases and J by 6 bases, and 14 bases separated the two germline ends. CDR1 and CDR2 from the germline V gene are SGHTA and FQGNSA. The DNA of the CDR3 is TGTGCCAGCAGCCCGGACACTCTCTCCAATGAGCAGTTCTTC. This gives the protein CASSPDTLSNEQFF.

V usage is TRBV5-1 and J usage is TRBJ2-7; tentatively, D is TRBD1 or TRBD2 (5 bases each). The CDR3 loop spans 13 amino acids. Trimming left V 4 bases short and J 5 bases short, with 13 bases between. Germline CDR1 and CDR2: SGHRS and YFSETQ. Written as DNA, the CDR3 is TGCGCCAGCAGCCCCCCGGGGCCCCACGAGCAGTACTTC. It translates to CASSPPGPHEQYF.

This chain links TRBV10-3 with TRBJ2-4, with TRBD2 matching over 11 bases. V was clipped by 8 bases and J by 13 bases; unmatched bases: 10. The CDR3 runs 13 residues. Germline CDR1 reads ENHRY; CDR2 reads SYGVKD. This CDR3 is CAIQSTSGEPQYF. The CDR3 DNA is TGTGCCATCCAGTCGACTAGCGGGGAGCCCCAGTACTTC.

The chain uses TRBV28 and TRBJ1-5, with no clear D. Germline V gene data show CDR1 as MDHEN and CDR2 as SYDVKM. The V end was cut by 6 bases, the J end by 0 bases, with 15 bases between. CDR3 length: 16 residues. CDR3 coding DNA: TGTGCCAGCAGCCGTCGTAAGACAACTAGCAATCAGCCCCAGCATTTT. It yields the protein CASSRRKTTSNQPQHF. The full variable domain, rest sourced from reference TRBV28 and TRBJ1-5, is DVKVTQSSRYLVKRTGEKVFLECVQDMDHENMFWYRQDPGLGLRLIYFSYDVKMKEKGDIPEGYSVSREKKERFSLILESASTNQTSMYLCASSRRKTTSNQPQHFGDGTRLSIL.

The CDR3 sequence: CASSPGTSNTQYF. The CDR3 nucleotides read TGTGCCAGCAGCCCAGGGACTAGCAATACGCAGTATTTT. The chain carries TRBV28 and TRBJ2-3; TRBD2 agrees at 9 bases. Per the germline V gene, CDR1 is MDHEN and CDR2 is SYDVKM. Trimming removed 6 bases from V and 7 bases from J; junction bases left unmatched: 5. The CDR3 runs 13 residues. Full variable domain (outside the CDR3, taken from reference TRBV28 and TRBJ2-3): DVKVTQSSRYLVKRTGEKVFLECVQDMDHENMFWYRQDPGLGLRLIYFSYDVKMKEKGDIPEGYSVSREKKERFSLILESASTNQTSMYLCASSPGTSNTQYFGPGTRLTVL.

The chain links TRBV7-2 to TRBJ2-5; 7 bases are a match to TRBD2. The J call may be wrong; the DNA end is better matched by TRBJ2-7. The CDR3 is 15 residues long. The germline V gene has CDR1 SGHTA and CDR2 FQGNSA. CDR3 DNA sequence: TGTGCCAGCAGCCGTAGCGGGTCTCAGACCTACGAGCAGTACTTC. Its protein product is CASSRSGSQTYEQYF.

This chain connects TRBV11-2 to TRBJ2-2, with TRBD1 matching over 11 bases. Germline V gene data show CDR1 as SGHAT and CDR2 as FQNNGV. The CDR3 contains 15 residues. The V and J ends lost 5 bases and 5 bases, in that order; junction bases with no gene match: 4. This CDR3 reads CASSLGQGATGELFF. The CDR3 nucleotides read TGTGCCAGCAGCCTCGGACAGGGGGCTACCGGGGAGCTGTTTTTT.

The V call is TRBV19, the J call TRBJ2-5; TRBD2 matches at 12 bases. Losses at the gene ends were 3 bases for V and 2 bases for J; bases not matched to a gene: 7. Germline assignment: CDR1 LNHDA and CDR2 SQIVND (reference sequence). The CDR3 spans 17 residues. The CDR3 loop is CASSMASGRAGQETQYF. As DNA, the CDR3 is TGTGCCAGTAGTATGGCTAGCGGGAGGGCGGGACAAGAGACCCAGTACTTC.

The V and J genes are TRBV19 and TRBJ2-7, with 7 positions matching TRBD1. Germline-derived CDR1 and CDR2 are LNHDA and SQIVND (reference sequence). The CDR3 totals 14 residues. The junction had 4 bases not matched to a gene; V was cut back by 3 bases and J by 2 bases. CDR3 region: CASSMLGQTYEQYF. The DNA of the CDR3 is TGTGCCAGTAGTATGTTGGGACAGACCTACGAGCAGTACTTC. Looking up the rest from reference TRBV19 and TRBJ2-7 gives the full variable domain: DGGITQSPKYLFRKEGQNVTLSCEQNLNHDAMYWYRQDPGQGLRLIYYSQIVNDFQKGDIAEGYSVSREKKESFPLTVTSAQKNPTAFYLCASSMLGQTYEQYFGPGTRLTVT.

The V and J genes are TRBV18 and TRBJ2-7, with D perhaps matching TRBD1 or TRBD2 (5 bases each). The V gene lost 0 bases and the J gene lost 6 bases, with 21 bases spanning the gap. Germline CDR1 and CDR2: KGHSH and LQKENI. CDR3 length equals 17 residues. This CDR3 is CASSPPGIGGLRVEQYF. The CDR3 nucleotides are TGTGCCAGCTCACCACCGGGGATTGGAGGTCTCAGGGTCGAGCAGTACTTC.

This clone was counted once. This chain connects TRBV5-1 to TRBJ2-2, with D maybe TRBD1 (5 bases). Germline V CDR1 and CDR2: SGHRS, YFSETQ. V was pared by 3 bases and J by 0 bases, with 9 bases between. The CDR3 extends over 15 amino acids. In DNA, the CDR3 is TGCGCCAGCAGCTGGGGCCAGTCGAACACCGGGGAGCTGTTTTTT. Amino acid sequence: CASSWGQSNTGELFF.

This clone was detected only once. The chain carries TRBV6-1 and TRBJ1-5; D unresolved. Germline V CDR1 and CDR2: MNHNS, SASEGT. The CDR3 runs to 15 residues. The V end was cut by 0 bases, the J end by 9 bases, with 15 bases between. CDR3 amino acids: CASSEALSSIRPQHF. In nucleotides, the CDR3 is TGTGCCAGCAGTGAAGCGCTGTCAAGTATCAGGCCCCAGCATTTT.

The J gene is TRBJ1-1, the V gene TRBV5-1; the D is unclear. V was shortened by 0 bases and J by 4 bases, with 13 bases between the two germline ends. Looked up from germline, CDR1 is SGHRS and CDR2 is YFSETQ. The CDR3 covers 15 residues. The CDR3 sequence: CASSLEIGIGTEAFF. DNA of the CDR3: TGCGCCAGCAGCTTGGAAATAGGGATAGGCACTGAAGCTTTCTTT.

The CDR3 region is CSVEAFGTRDSGNTIYF. Here the CDR3 DNA reads TGCAGCGTTGAAGCATTTGGTACAAGAGACTCTGGAAACACCATATATTTT. The gene calls are TRBV29-1 and TRBJ1-3; D not resolved. The CDR3 extends over 17 amino acids. The ends were cut back, 1 base at V and 0 bases at J, with 16 bases in the middle. The germline V gene has CDR1 SQVTM and CDR2 ANQGSEA.

The V and J genes are TRBV19 and TRBJ2-7, with TRBD2 as a possible D gene (5 bases). This CDR3 contains 14 residues. The germline gives CDR1 LNHDA, CDR2 SQIVND (reference sequence). Trimming left V 5 bases short and J 0 bases short, with 11 bases between. Here the CDR3 reads CASSPTGVSYEQYF. In DNA form, the CDR3 reads TGTGCCAGTAGTCCGACCGGGGTCTCCTACGAGCAGTACTTC.

This chain links TRBV4-1 with TRBJ2-3; either TRBD1 or TRBD2 may supply D (5 bases each). The CDR3 spans 16 residues. Germline V gene sequence: CDR1 MGHRA, CDR2 YSYEKL. V shed 5 bases and J shed 6 bases, with 21 bases lying between them. For the CDR3, the DNA is TGCGCCAGCAGCACAAGCCCGACGAGGGGTGAGGATACGCAGTATTTT. As protein: CASSTSPTRGEDTQYF.

The rearrangement uses TRBV10-3 and TRBJ1-4; TRBD1 might be the D (6 bases). The CDR3 contains 15 residues. V gave up 6 bases and J gave up 5 bases, with 16 bases separating them. CDR1 ENHRY and CDR2 SYGVKD come from the germline V gene. The CDR3 coding sequence is TGTGCCATCAGGGGGGACAACGGACCCAATGAAAAACTGTTTTTT. As protein: CAIRGDNGPNEKLFF.

This chain links TRBV5-1 with TRBJ2-3; 7 bases fit TRBD1. The CDR3 spans 13 residues. Germline loops: CDR1 SGHRS, CDR2 YFSETQ. V lost 4 bases, J lost 5 bases, and 4 bases stayed unmatched. CDR3 nucleotide sequence: TGCGCCAGCAGCCCGCAGGGGGAAGATACGCAGTATTTT. Translated: CASSPQGEDTQYF.

The gene calls are TRBV18 and TRBJ1-3, with D perhaps TRBD1 (5 bases). Germline CDR1 and CDR2: KGHSH and LQKENI. With 4 bases removed from V and 0 bases from J, the gap between germline ends came to 10 bases. The CDR3 consists of 15 residues. The CDR3 spells CASSRADISGNTIYF. The DNA of the CDR3 is TGTGCCAGCTCACGAGCGGACATCTCTGGAAACACCATATATTTT.

This chain uses TRBV6-4 with TRBJ2-2; 9 positions agree with TRBD2. Unmatched junction bases numbered 4, after V lost 0 bases and J lost 5 bases. Germline values: CDR1 MRHNA, CDR2 SNTAGT. The CDR3 contains 16 residues. CDR3 DNA: TGTGCCAGCAGTGACTCGGTTAGCGGGAGAACCGGGGAGCTGTTTTTT. This sequence encodes CASSDSVSGRTGELFF.